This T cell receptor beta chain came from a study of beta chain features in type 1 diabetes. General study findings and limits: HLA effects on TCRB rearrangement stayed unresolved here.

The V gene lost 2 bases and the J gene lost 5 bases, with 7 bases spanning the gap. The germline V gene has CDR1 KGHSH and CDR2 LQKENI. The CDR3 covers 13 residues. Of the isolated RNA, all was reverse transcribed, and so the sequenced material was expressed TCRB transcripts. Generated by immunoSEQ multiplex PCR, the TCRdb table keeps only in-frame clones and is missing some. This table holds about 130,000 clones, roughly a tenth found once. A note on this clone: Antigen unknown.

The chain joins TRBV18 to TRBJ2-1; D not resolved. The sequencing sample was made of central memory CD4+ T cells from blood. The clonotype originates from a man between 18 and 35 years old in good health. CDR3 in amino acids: CASSPSQDNEQFF. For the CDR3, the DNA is TGTGCCAGCTCACCATCACAAGACAATGAGCAGTTCTTC.